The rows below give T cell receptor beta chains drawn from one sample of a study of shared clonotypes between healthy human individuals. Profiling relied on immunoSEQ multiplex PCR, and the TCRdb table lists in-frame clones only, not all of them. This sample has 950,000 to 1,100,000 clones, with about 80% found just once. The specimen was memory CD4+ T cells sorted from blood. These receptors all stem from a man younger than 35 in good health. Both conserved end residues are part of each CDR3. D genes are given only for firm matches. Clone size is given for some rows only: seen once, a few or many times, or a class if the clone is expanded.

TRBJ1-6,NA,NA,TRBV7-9,TGTGCCAGCAGCTTAGACAACCTCTCTTCACCCCTCCACTTT,CASSLDNLSSPLHF
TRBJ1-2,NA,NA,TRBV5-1,TGCGCCAGCAGCCAAACGTCAGACAGCGTCTATGGCTACACCTTC,CASSQTSDSVYGYTF
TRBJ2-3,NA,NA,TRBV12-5,TGTGCTAGTGGTCCTACAGGGAAGGCAGATACGCAGTATTTT,CASGPTGKADTQYF
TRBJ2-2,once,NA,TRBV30,TGTGCCTGGAGAGTCTCTGCCGGGGAGCTGTTTTTT,CAWRVSAGELFF
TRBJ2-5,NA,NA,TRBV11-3,TGTGCCAGCAGTACGACCTGGGGAGAGACCCAGTACTTC,CASSTTWGETQYF
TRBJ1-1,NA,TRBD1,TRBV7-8,TGTGCCAGCAGCTTAGCAGGGTCGGGACAGGGGACTGAAGCTTTCTTT,CASSLAGSGQGTEAFF
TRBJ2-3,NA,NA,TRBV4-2,TGTGCCAGCAGCCAAGATAGCGGCCTTCATAATACGCAGTATTTT,CASSQDSGLHNTQYF
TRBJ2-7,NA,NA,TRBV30,TGTGCCTGGAGTGTTGCGGGAGAGCAGTACTTC,CAWSVAGEQYF
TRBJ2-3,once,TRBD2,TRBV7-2,TGTGCCAGCAGCCCCTACGCAGCTAGCGGGAGAAGCGCAGATACGCAGTATTTT,CASSPYAASGRSADTQYF
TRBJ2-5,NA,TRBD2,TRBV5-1,TGCGCCAGCAGCTTCACTAGCGGGGGTCGAGAGACCCAGTACTTC,CASSFTSGGRETQYF
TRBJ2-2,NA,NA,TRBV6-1,TGTGCCGGAGGAAGGGCCCCGTACAACACCGGGGAGCTGTTTTTT,CAGGRAPYNTGELFF
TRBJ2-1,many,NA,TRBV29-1,TGCAGCGTTGAGTTGTACAATGAGCAGTTCTTC,CSVELYNEQFF
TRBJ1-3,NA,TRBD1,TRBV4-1,TGCGCCAGCAGCCCGACCAGGACAGGCGGAAACACCATATATTTT,CASSPTRTGGNTIYF
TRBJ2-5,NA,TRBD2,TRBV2,TGTGCCAGCAGATCGGGACTAGCCGTAGAGACCCAGTACTTC,CASRSGLAVETQYF
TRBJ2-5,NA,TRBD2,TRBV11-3,TGTGCCAGCAGCCCAGGACTAGCGGGGACGGAGACCCAGTACTTC,CASSPGLAGTETQYF
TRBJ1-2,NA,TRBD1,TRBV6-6,TGTGCCAGCAGTTCCCCGGCAGGGGGCGGTTATGGCTACACCTTC,CASSSPAGGGYGYTF
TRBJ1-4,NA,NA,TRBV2,TGTGCCAGCAGTCCCGGACCCCAATTGGGAGAAAAACTGTTTTTT,CASSPGPQLGEKLFF
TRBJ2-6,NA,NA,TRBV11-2,TGTGCCAGCAGTTTAGCGACAGTCTCTGGGGCCAACGTCCTGACTTTC,CASSLATVSGANVLTF
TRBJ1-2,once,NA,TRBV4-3,TGCGCCAGCAGCCAAGGAGGTGGGGGAGCTAACTATGGCTACACCTTC,CASSQGGGGANYGYTF
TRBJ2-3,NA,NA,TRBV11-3,TGTGCCAGCAGCTGGGGTGGCGCCACAGATACGCAGTATTTT,CASSWGGATDTQYF
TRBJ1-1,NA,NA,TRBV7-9,TGTGCCAGCAGCTTAAGGGGGGAAGCTTTCTTT,CASSLRGEAFF
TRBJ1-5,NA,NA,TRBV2,TGTGCCAGCAGTGGCAGTGGGGATCAGCCCCAGCATTTT,CASSGSGDQPQHF
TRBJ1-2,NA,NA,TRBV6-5,TGTGCCAGCAGGCGTCGTCAGCACGGCTACACCTTC,CASRRRQHGYTF
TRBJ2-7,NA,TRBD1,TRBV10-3,TGTGCCATCAGCGATCGGACAGGGGGAACCTACGAGCAGTACTTC,CAISDRTGGTYEQYF
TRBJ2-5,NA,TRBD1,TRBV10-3,TGTGCCATCAGTGAGCCGGGACAGGGGTCCGGGGAGACCCAGTACTTC,CAISEPGQGSGETQYF
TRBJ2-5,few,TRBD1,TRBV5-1,TGCGCCAGCAGCCGGGACAGGGGATGGGAGACCCAGTACTTC,CASSRDRGWETQYF
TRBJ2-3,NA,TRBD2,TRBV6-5,TGTGCCAGCAGTCGGGGGGGCCCGGGAGATACGCAGTATTTT,CASSRGGPGDTQYF
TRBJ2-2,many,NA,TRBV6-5,TGTGCCAGCAGTTCCCAGACGAACACCGGGGAGCTGTTTTTT,CASSSQTNTGELFF
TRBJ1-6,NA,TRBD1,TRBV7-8,TGTGCCAGCAGCTTGACAGGGAACTCAGTGTCACCCCTCCACTTT,CASSLTGNSVSPLHF
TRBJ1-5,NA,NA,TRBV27,TGTGCCAGCAGTTTAATAGGAGTAAGCAATCAGCCCCAGCATTTT,CASSLIGVSNQPQHF
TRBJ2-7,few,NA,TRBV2,TGTGCCAGCAGTGGGGGCGCGGGGGAGCAGTACTTC,CASSGGAGEQYF
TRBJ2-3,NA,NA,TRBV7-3,TGTGCCAGCAGCTTAAAGGACCGAACAGATACGCAGTATTTT,CASSLKDRTDTQYF
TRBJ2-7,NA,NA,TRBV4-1,TGCGCCAGCAGCCAAGGGGTCGGTGGCTCCTACGAGCAGTACTTC,CASSQGVGGSYEQYF
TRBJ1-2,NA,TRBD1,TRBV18,TGTGCCAGCTCACCCAAGGACAGGGGGGGCTATGGCTACACCTTC,CASSPKDRGGYGYTF
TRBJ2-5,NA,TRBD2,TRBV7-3,TGTGCCAGCAGCGAGAGAGGTCTAGCGGGGGGACGAGAGACCCAGTACTTC,CASSERGLAGGRETQYF
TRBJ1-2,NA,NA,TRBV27,TGTGCCAGCAGTTCTAGGGGGGCGCGCGGCTACACCTTC,CASSSRGARGYTF
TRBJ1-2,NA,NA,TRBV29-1,TGCAGCGTTGATAGGGCAGTTTATGGCTACACCTTC,CSVDRAVYGYTF
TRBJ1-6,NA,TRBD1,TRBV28,TGTGCCAGCAGACATCAGGACAGGGAGGCGTGTTCCTTT,CASRHQDREACSF
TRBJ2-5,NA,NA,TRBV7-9,TGTGCCAGCAGCCCTCGGGGGTGGGGGAACTCGATTGAGACCCAGTACTTC,CASSPRGWGNSIETQYF
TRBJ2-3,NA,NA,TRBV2,TGTGCCAGCCTCACAGATACGCAGTATTTT,CASLTDTQYF
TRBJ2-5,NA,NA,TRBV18,TGTGCCAGCTCACCAGGCAGGGTACAGGAGACCCAGTACTTC,CASSPGRVQETQYF
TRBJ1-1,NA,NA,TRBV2,TGTGCCAGCAGTGATAATGGGTGGACTGAAGCTTTCTTT,CASSDNGWTEAFF
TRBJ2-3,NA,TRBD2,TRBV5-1,TGCGCCAGCAGCCGGCGGGGGGGCACAGATACGCAGTATTTT,CASSRRGGTDTQYF
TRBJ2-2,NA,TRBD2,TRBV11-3,TGTGCCAGCAGCTTGTGTCAACGCCTAGCGGGAGATTGTACCGGGGAGCTGTTTTTT,CASSLCQRLAGDCTGELFF
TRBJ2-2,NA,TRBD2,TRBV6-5,TGTGCCAGCAGTTACTCAGGACTAGACGAAAGGGGGGAGCTGTTTTTT,CASSYSGLDERGELFF
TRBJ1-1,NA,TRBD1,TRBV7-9,TGTGCCAGCAGCTTAATGACAGGGGGAAGACAAGCTTTCTTT,CASSLMTGGRQAFF
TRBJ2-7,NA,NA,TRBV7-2,TGTGCCAGCAGCTTAGGGCGGGGATCCTACGAGCAGTACTTC,CASSLGRGSYEQYF